This T cell receptor (beta chain) was observed in a study of shared clonotypes between healthy human individuals. Study-level results: Clonotypes not shared had lower generation probabilities than those common to all four donors.

Turning to this clone: Its antigen is not known.

Assay execution proceeded at the deep level. Method: immunoSEQ multiplex PCR; TCRdb's copy keeps in-frame clones and lacks some. The sample has around 690,000 clones; about 92% are singletons. The CDR3 spans 17 residues. The junction had 11 bases not matched to a gene; V was cut back by 3 bases and J by 2 bases. The germline V gene encodes CDR1 SNHLY and CDR2 FYNNEI. The sequence was collected from a man younger than 35 in good health. Some clones in this sample may be carry-over from other donors' samples. Source material: memory CD8+ T cells from PBMCs. As for subset: CD45RO+ cells pooled with CCR7-negative TemRA cells. The chain uses TRBV2 and TRBJ2-7; 9 bases line up with TRBD2. CDR3 DNA: TGTGCCAGCAGTGATCCCCGAACCGGGACTAGCCCCTACGAGCAGTACTTC. Protein: CASSDPRTGTSPYEQYF.